A single count supports the clone carrying this T cell receptor beta chain. The data were taken from a study of blood T cell repertoires in COVID-19. Turning to the study itself: Collection of acute and convalescent COVID-19 samples took place in the United States, Italy and Spain. PBMCs, B-cell-depleted T cells, or T cells were the source of the cDNA or gDNA that made up the material.

The CDR3 covers 14 residues. Germline CDR1 and CDR2: SGHRS and YFSETQ. The V gene lost 5 bases and the J gene lost 6 bases, with 18 bases spanning the gap. Source study methods: Reference gene primers were amplified, and this amplification served to estimate nucleated cell counts. Produced via immunoSEQ multiplex PCR; TCRdb's table is partial and in-frame only. V and J calls and clone size are those listed in that table; D and trimming were worked out from the DNA. This table holds under 150,000 clones, 80% found once. Sequencing was performed on peripheral blood. This TCR came from a man aged 60 to 69 with active or convalescent COVID-19. The chain recombines TRBV5-1 with TRBJ2-7; perhaps TRBD1 as D (6 bases). CDR3 coding DNA: TGCGCCAGCAGGAATACAGGGCAGAGGGGCGAGCAGTACTTC. It is translated as CASRNTGQRGEQYF.